These T cell receptor beta chains were read from a single sample in a study of cytomegalovirus exposure and HLA in healthy donors. Profiled with immunoSEQ multiplex PCR; TCRdb holds only in-frame clones, not every one. Here the sample spans about 280,000 clones, roughly 90% being singletons. What was sequenced was PBMCs. The origin of the receptors is a woman aged 18-35 years in good health and CMV-seronegative. The CDR3 runs from the conserved cysteine through the conserved F or W. D genes are given only for firm matches. Part of the rows lack a size; the others show once, few, many or a class for expanded clones.

.	.	TRBV28	TRBJ2-7	TGTGCCAGCAGTTTAGAGGGGGTCTACGAGCAGTACTTC	CASSLEGVYEQYF
.	TRBD2	TRBV6-4	TRBJ2-3	TGTGCCAGCAGCCCGGGACTAGATACAGATACGCAGTATTTT	CASSPGLDTDTQYF
.	TRBD2	TRBV7-2	TRBJ2-7	TGTGCCAGCAGCTTAGCGCACACTAGCGGGAGAAGGGAGCAGTACTTC	CASSLAHTSGRREQYF
.	.	TRBV11-3	TRBJ2-2	TGTGCCAGCAGTCCCGAGCCACAGGGTGGCGGGGAGCTGTTTTTT	CASSPEPQGGGELFF
.	.	TRBV27	TRBJ1-4	TGTGCCAGCAGTTTTGGCGGGGCTAATGAAAAACTGTTTTTT	CASSFGGANEKLFF
once	TRBD1	TRBV6-1	TRBJ1-5	TGTGCCAGCAGCCCGACAGGGAGGAATCAGCCCCAGCATTTT	CASSPTGRNQPQHF
.	.	TRBV9	TRBJ2-1	TGTGCCAGCAGCGCTACAGACACATCCAGGAATGAGCAGTTCTTC	CASSATDTSRNEQFF
.	.	TRBV30	TRBJ1-6	TGTGCCTGGAGTGTCGGGGGGAGCTCCTATAATTCACCCCTCCACTTT	CAWSVGGSSYNSPLHF
.	TRBD1	TRBV7-6	TRBJ1-4	TGTGCCAGCAGCTCAACAGGGGATAGTAGTGAAAAACTGTTTTTT	CASSSTGDSSEKLFF
.	TRBD2	TRBV5-1	TRBJ2-1	TGCGCCAGCAGCTTGGGAACTAGCGGGAGATACAATGAGCAGTTCTTC	CASSLGTSGRYNEQFF
.	.	TRBV27	TRBJ1-5	TGTGCCAGCAGTTTATTCTTCGGCAATCAGCCCCAGCATTTT	CASSLFFGNQPQHF
.	TRBD2	TRBV13	TRBJ2-3	TGTGCCAGCAGCTCCGGGACTAGCGGGACCACAGATACGCAGTATTTT	CASSSGTSGTTDTQYF
.	TRBD1	TRBV28	TRBJ1-2	TGTGCCAGCAGTGGAAGGGACAGGGCTGACTATGGCTACACCTTC	CASSGRDRADYGYTF
few	.	TRBV29-1	TRBJ1-5	TGCAGCGTTGCTGGGCATAGCAATCAGCCCCAGCATTTT	CSVAGHSNQPQHF
few	.	TRBV27	TRBJ2-2	TGTGCCAGCAGTTTACGCCACCGGGACTTCAACGTCGGGGAGCTGTTTTTT	CASSLRHRDFNVGELFF
.	TRBD1	TRBV6-1	TRBJ2-7	TGTGCCAGCTCGGGACAGCTTTCCTACGAGCAGTACTTC	CASSGQLSYEQYF
.	TRBD2	TRBV7-9	TRBJ2-7	TGTGCCAGCAGCCCGACTAGCGGGAGTCGATACGAGCAGTACTTC	CASSPTSGSRYEQYF
.	.	TRBV5-1	TRBJ1-4	TGCGCCAGCAGCTTATCAAATGAAAAACTGTTTTTT	CASSLSNEKLFF
.	.	TRBV27	TRBJ2-7	TGTGCCAGCAGCCCCCGATTTCTAAGTACCTACGAGCAGTACTTC	CASSPRFLSTYEQYF
few	.	TRBV5-1	TRBJ1-4	TGCGCCAGCAGCGACGGCCAGGGGAGCGAAAAACTGTTTTTT	CASSDGQGSEKLFF
.	TRBD1	TRBV25-1	TRBJ2-7	TGTGCCAGCAGTGACCCGTCCCTGGGGGACAGAATGTACGAGCAGTACTTC	CASSDPSLGDRMYEQYF
.	.	TRBV28	TRBJ2-4	TGTGCCACTGGGCGGGATGGCGCCAAAAACATTCAGTACTTC	CATGRDGAKNIQYF
.	.	TRBV13	TRBJ2-7	TGTGCCAGCAGCTTAGGTGGAGCAAGAGGCTACGAGCAGTACTTC	CASSLGGARGYEQYF
.	TRBD2	TRBV27	TRBJ2-3	TGTGCCAGCAGTTTAACCGCTAGCGGGAGTTGGGCAGATACGCAGTATTTT	CASSLTASGSWADTQYF
.	.	TRBV7-8	TRBJ1-1	TGTGCCAGCAGCTTTGATGACAGTGAAGCTTTCTTT	CASSFDDSEAFF
.	TRBD1	TRBV13	TRBJ1-1	TGTGCCAGCAGTTCGGGGACAGGGAATTTGCCTGAAGCTTTCTTT	CASSSGTGNLPEAFF
.	TRBD1	TRBV12-5	TRBJ2-7	TGTGCTAGTGCCCCGGACAGGGGAGGAACCTACGAGCAGTACTTC	CASAPDRGGTYEQYF
.	.	TRBV9	TRBJ1-1	TGTGCCAGCAGCGAGGGGTCGGACAGCCGGACTGAAGCTTTCTTT	CASSEGSDSRTEAFF
.	.	TRBV28	TRBJ2-2	TGTGCCAGCAGTTTGGAGGGTGGGACCGGGGAGCTGTTTTTT	CASSLEGGTGELFF
.	.	TRBV28	TRBJ1-6	TGTGCCAGCAGTTTAAGATCTACACCCCTCCACTTT	CASSLRSTPLHF
few	.	TRBV5-1	TRBJ2-5	TGCGCCAGCAGCTTACCAGGGGACGGGGAGACCCAGTACTTC	CASSLPGDGETQYF
.	.	TRBV29-1	TRBJ1-1	TGCAGCGTTGATGCAGGGATGAACACTGAAGCTTTCTTT	CSVDAGMNTEAFF
once	TRBD2	TRBV5-5	TRBJ2-1	TGTGCCAGCAGCGGGGGTTTTCGTGGCGGGAGGCTCAATGAGCAGTTCTTC	CASSGGFRGGRLNEQFF
.	.	TRBV4-1	TRBJ2-7	TGCGCCAGCAGCCAAGCAAGGGGCGACGAGCAGTACTTC	CASSQARGDEQYF
.	.	TRBV28	TRBJ1-2	TGTGCCAACCCAGGGCGGGGGTACTATGGCTACACCTTC	CANPGRGYYGYTF
.	TRBD1	TRBV7-9	TRBJ1-5	TGTGCCAGCAGCTTAGATGACAGGGGAGGACAGCCCCAGCATTTT	CASSLDDRGGQPQHF
.	.	TRBV6-5	TRBJ1-2	TGTGCCAGCAGTCCACTAACCGGAAACTATGGCTACACCTTC	CASSPLTGNYGYTF
.	.	TRBV11-2	TRBJ2-7	TGTGCCAGCAGCTTAGGGGCCTATTCGTCCGACAAGAACCCTTACGAGCAGTACTTC	CASSLGAYSSDKNPYEQYF
.	.	TRBV9	TRBJ1-4	TGTGCCAGCAGCGTAGATCGGGGGGATGAAAAACTGTTTTTT	CASSVDRGDEKLFF
.	.	TRBV6-5	TRBJ2-2	TGTGCCAGCAGTTTCTCCTCGACAGGCTCTACCGGGGAGCTGTTTTTT	CASSFSSTGSTGELFF
.	.	TRBV27	TRBJ1-1	TGTGCCAGCAGTATTGGACAGAACACTGAAGCTTTCTTT	CASSIGQNTEAFF
once	.	TRBV7-8	TRBJ2-7	TGTGCCAGCAGCTTAGTAACTAGCAACCAGTACGAGCAGTACTTC	CASSLVTSNQYEQYF